This T cell receptor beta chain was recovered during a study of control samples from healthy donors and cancer patients. Sequenced by immunoSEQ multiplex PCR; TCRdb stores in-frame clones only, minus some. Among 110,000 to 150,000 clones listed, around 90% were seen once. Germline V gene lookup returns CDR1 SQVTM and CDR2 ANQGSEA. The V end was cut by 4 bases, the J end by 8 bases, with 14 bases between. The CDR3 runs to 13 residues. This receptor was obtained from a man aged 25-45 years in good health. This chain joins TRBV29-1 and TRBJ1-4, with D unresolved. Sequenced sample: blood. The CDR3 here is CSVGWRVGEKLFF. The CDR3 DNA sequence: TGCAGCGTTGGTTGGAGGGTCGGAGAAAAACTGTTTTTT.